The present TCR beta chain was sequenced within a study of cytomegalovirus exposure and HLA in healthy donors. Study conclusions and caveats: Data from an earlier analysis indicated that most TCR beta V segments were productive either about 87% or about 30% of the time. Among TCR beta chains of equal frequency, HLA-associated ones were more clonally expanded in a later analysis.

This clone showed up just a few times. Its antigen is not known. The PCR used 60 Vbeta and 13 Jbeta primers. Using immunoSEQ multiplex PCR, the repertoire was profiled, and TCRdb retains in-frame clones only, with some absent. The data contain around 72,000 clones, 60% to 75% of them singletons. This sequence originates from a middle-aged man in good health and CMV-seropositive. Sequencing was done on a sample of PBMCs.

CDR3 protein: CASGYDRVQPQHF. DNA of the CDR3: TGTGCGAGCGGTTATGATCGGGTTCAGCCCCAGCATTTT. The chain joins TRBV6-5 to TRBJ1-5; D unresolved. The CDR3 loop spans 13 amino acids. Germline assignment: CDR1 MNHEY and CDR2 SVGAGI.